Below are 13 T cell receptor beta chains sequenced from a single sample in a study of cytomegalovirus exposure and HLA in healthy donors. The PCR had 60 Vbeta and 13 Jbeta primers. Sequencing was performed with immunoSEQ multiplex PCR; in TCRdb, only in-frame clones are kept and a portion is missing. The repertoire consists of 60,000 to 70,000 clones, with just under 70% occurring once and the leading ten covering roughly 9.7%. Source material: PBMCs. Every receptor here comes from a woman between 25 and 40 years old in good health and CMV-seronegative.

The CDR3: CASSSRVEKGEQYF. The CDR3 DNA follows: TGCGCCAGCAGCTCGCGGGTCGAGAAAGGCGAGCAGTACTTC. The V call is TRBV5-1, the J call TRBJ2-7; possibly TRBD2 for D (5 bases). V lost 3 bases to trimming and J lost 6 bases, with 16 bases between them. Germline V gene sequence: CDR1 SGHRS, CDR2 YFSETQ. The CDR3 has 14 amino acids. The full variable domain, rest sourced from reference TRBV5-1 and TRBJ2-7, is KAGVTQTPRYLIKTRGQQVTLSCSPISGHRSVSWYQQTPGQGLQFLFEYFSETQRNKGNFPGRFSGRQFSNSRSEMNVSTLELGDSALYLCASSSRVEKGEQYFGPGTRLTVT.

V usage is TRBV7-2 and J usage is TRBJ2-1, with 8 bases lining up with TRBD2. The CDR3 covers 15 residues. Germline V gene lookup returns CDR1 SGHTA and CDR2 FQGNSA. V dropped 2 bases and J dropped 6; count of bases not matched to a gene: 6. CDR3 sequence (DNA): TGTGCCAGCAGCTTATCTCTTGCGGGGGGCAATGAGCAGTTCTTC. Its protein is CASSLSLAGGNEQFF.

This clone has only a few counts. The chain links TRBV15 to TRBJ1-5; the match to TRBD1 covers 8 bases. The CDR3 is 17 residues long. Losses at the gene ends were 3 bases for V and 5 bases for J; bases not matched to a gene: 12. Germline V gene data show CDR1 as LNHNV and CDR2 as YYDKDF (reference sequence). The chain's CDR3 is CATSSDRSGTGDQPQHF. The CDR3 DNA is TGTGCCACCAGCAGCGACCGATCCGGGACAGGAGATCAGCCCCAGCATTTT.

This clone was counted a single time. The chain carries TRBV28 and TRBJ2-5; D possibly corresponds to TRBD2 (6 bases). The CDR3 contains 15 residues. Trimming pared 7 bases from V and 0 bases from J, leaving 15 bases between. Germline CDR1 and CDR2: MDHEN and SYDVKM. The CDR3: CASTLLGGNQETQYF. Here the CDR3 DNA reads TGTGCCAGCACCCTTCTTGGGGGGAACCAAGAGACCCAGTACTTC.

V is TRBV13 and J is TRBJ1-3; 9 bases align to TRBD1. The CDR3 loop spans 16 amino acids. Germline lookup yields CDR1 PRHDT and CDR2 FYEKMQ (reference sequence). V trimming: 4 bases; J trimming: 4 bases; junction bases outside the gene matches: 8. The CDR3: CASSWGQGTAGNTIYF. The CDR3 bases are TGTGCCAGCAGCTGGGGACAGGGAACGGCCGGAAACACCATATATTTT.

The chain joins TRBV19 to TRBJ1-4; 8 bases map to TRBD1. Per the germline V gene, CDR1 is LNHDA and CDR2 is SQIVND (reference sequence). The CDR3 covers 15 residues. Trimming took 3 bases from V and 8 from J; bases not matched to a gene: 8. CDR3 residues: CASSIRGQGLEKLFF. The CDR3, as DNA: TGTGCCAGTAGTATTAGAGGACAGGGCTTGGAAAAACTGTTTTTT.

Only one count was recorded for this clone. The rearrangement joins TRBV30 to TRBJ1-3; 7 bases fit TRBD1. The CDR3 is 14 amino acids. CDR1 and CDR2 (germline): GTSNPN, SVGIG (reference sequence). The V gene end was trimmed by 4 bases and the J gene end by 5 bases; junction bases not matched to a gene: 8. CDR3 DNA: TGTGCCTGGACCGACGGGACAGATAGAAACACCATATATTTT. Encoded protein: CAWTDGTDRNTIYF.

The gene calls are TRBV28 and TRBJ1-5, with D possibly TRBD1 on 5 matching bases. Germline V gene lookup returns CDR1 MDHEN and CDR2 SYDVKM. V gave up 2 bases and J gave up 5 bases, with 7 bases separating them. This CDR3 has 13 residues. The CDR3 bases are TGTGCCAGCAGTTTAGTCAGGGATCAGCCCCAGCATTTT. It is translated as CASSLVRDQPQHF. The full variable domain, with the rest looked up from reference TRBV28 and TRBJ1-5, is DVKVTQSSRYLVKRTGEKVFLECVQDMDHENMFWYRQDPGLGLRLIYFSYDVKMKEKGDIPEGYSVSREKKERFSLILESASTNQTSMYLCASSLVRDQPQHFGDGTRLSIL.

The sample holds a few counts of this clone. The V and J genes are TRBV30 and TRBJ2-3; 9 positions match TRBD1. This CDR3 has 13 amino acids. Losses at the gene ends were 7 bases for V and 3 bases for J; bases not matched to a gene: 5. Germline-derived CDR1 and CDR2 are GTSNPN and SVGIG (reference sequence). The CDR3 sequence: CALDRGGTDTQYF. As DNA, the CDR3 is TGTGCCTTGGACAGGGGTGGGACAGATACGCAGTATTTT.

J is TRBJ2-5 and V is TRBV30; TRBD1 matches at 11 bases. Matching the DNA end better, TRBJ2-7 makes the J call doubtful. The CDR3 covers 13 residues. CDR1 and CDR2 from the germline V gene are GTSNPN and SVGIG (reference sequence). The CDR3 coding sequence is TGTGCCTGGTGGACAGGGGGCGTGTACGAGCAGTACTTC. Translation: CAWWTGGVYEQYF.

CDR3 DNA sequence: TGTGCCAGCAGCCAGCCAAGGACAGGGGGCGTTCGGGAGACCCAGTACTTC. This translates into CASSQPRTGGVRETQYF. The chain recombines TRBV14 with TRBJ2-5, with TRBD1 matching over 11 bases. Trimming cost V 3 bases and J 5 bases; bases outside gene matches: 11. This CDR3 contains 17 residues. Germline V gene sequence: CDR1 SGHDN, CDR2 FVKESK.

CDR3 nucleotides: TGCAGCGCTACCTCGGGGTTCGGCGGGGAGCTGTTTTTT. Protein product: CSATSGFGGELFF. The chain employs TRBV29-1 and TRBJ2-2; D is perhaps TRBD2 (5 bases). The CDR3 contains 13 residues. In germline, CDR1 is SQVTM, CDR2 ANQGSEA. The V and J ends lost 7 bases and 7 bases respectively, with 16 bases between them.

This clone has more than one count but fewer than ten. The genes are TRBV19 and TRBJ2-5, with D possibly being TRBD1 (5 bases). With 6 bases removed from V and 3 bases from J, the gap between germline ends came to 11 bases. This CDR3 has 13 residues. Germline CDR1 reads LNHDA; CDR2 reads SQIVND (reference sequence). CDR3 residues: CASRGRVKETQYF. The CDR3 DNA reads as TGTGCCAGTAGAGGCAGGGTGAAAGAGACCCAGTACTTC. The whole variable domain, filled in from reference TRBV19 and TRBJ2-5, reads DGGITQSPKYLFRKEGQNVTLSCEQNLNHDAMYWYRQDPGQGLRLIYYSQIVNDFQKGDIAEGYSVSREKKESFPLTVTSAQKNPTAFYLCASRGRVKETQYFGPGTRLLVL.